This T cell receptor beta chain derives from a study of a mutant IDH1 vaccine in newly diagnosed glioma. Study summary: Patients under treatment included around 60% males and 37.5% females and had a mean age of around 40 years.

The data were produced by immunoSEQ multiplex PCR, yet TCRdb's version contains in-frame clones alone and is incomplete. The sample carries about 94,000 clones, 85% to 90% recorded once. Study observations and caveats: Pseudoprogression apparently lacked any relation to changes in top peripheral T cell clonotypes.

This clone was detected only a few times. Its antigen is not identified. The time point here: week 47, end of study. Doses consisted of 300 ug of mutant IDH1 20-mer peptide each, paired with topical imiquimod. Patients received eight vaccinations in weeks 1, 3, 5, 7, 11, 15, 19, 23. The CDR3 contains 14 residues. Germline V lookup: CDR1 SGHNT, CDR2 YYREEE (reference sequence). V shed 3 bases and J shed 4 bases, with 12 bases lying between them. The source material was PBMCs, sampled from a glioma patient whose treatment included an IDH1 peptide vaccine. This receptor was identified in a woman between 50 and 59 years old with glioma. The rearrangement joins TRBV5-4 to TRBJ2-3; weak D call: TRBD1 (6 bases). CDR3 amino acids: CASSSYREPDTQYF. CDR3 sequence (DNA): TGTGCCAGCAGCTCGTACAGGGAACCAGATACGCAGTATTTT.